The 10 T cell receptor beta chains reported below all come from one sample, sequenced in a study of T cell responses to AZD1222 COVID-19 vaccine. Clones were sequenced by immunoSEQ multiplex PCR, and TCRdb holds only the in-frame ones, with some missing. The repertoire holds some 110,000 clones, approximately 90% seen once, with 6.5% to 7.5% in the top ten. The sample was peripheral blood, taken 28 days after the second AZD1222 dose. All receptors come from an adult who received the AZD1222 COVID-19 vaccine.

This clone was detected once. The chain recombines TRBV19 with TRBJ1-2; 8 bases are a match to TRBD1. V was pared by 1 base and J by 3 bases, with 10 bases of the junction left unmatched. The CDR3 runs to 17 residues. Germline CDR1 and CDR2: LNHDA and SQIVND (reference sequence). CDR3 DNA sequence: TGTGCCAGTAGTATAGGGACAGGGTACGGAGGGGACTATGGCTACACCTTC. Translating it yields CASSIGTGYGGDYGYTF.

The rearrangement uses TRBV20-1 and TRBJ2-7; D is unresolved. V was pared by 3 bases and J by 10 bases, with 13 bases between. CDR1 is DFQATT, CDR2 SNEGSKA, per germline (reference sequence). This CDR3 region has 11 residues. The CDR3 protein is CSASNDEVQYF. The CDR3 DNA sequence: TGCAGTGCTAGTAACGATGAGGTACAGTACTTC.

This sequence joins TRBV2 and TRBJ2-7, with D possibly being TRBD1 or TRBD2 (5 bases each). Deletions cut 7 bases from V and 0 bases from J, with 19 bases between. Germline V gene lookup returns CDR1 SNHLY and CDR2 FYNNEI. The CDR3 length is 16 residues. The CDR3 loop is CASIPRRRDRSYEQYF. CDR3 nucleotides: TGTGCCAGCATTCCCAGACGAAGGGACCGCTCCTACGAGCAGTACTTC.

The genes are TRBV30 and TRBJ2-1; D remains ambiguous. The V end lost 3 bases, the J end lost 9 bases, and 15 bases lay between the germline ends. CDR3 size: 13 residues. Germline V gives CDR1 GTSNPN, CDR2 SVGIG (reference sequence). CDR3: CAWRPTLEGEQFF. CDR3 DNA: TGTGCCTGGAGACCTACCCTGGAAGGTGAGCAGTTCTTC.

The CDR3 here is CASSQYGAVLAKNIQYF. In nucleotides, the CDR3 is TGTGCCAGCAGCCAATACGGCGCAGTCCTAGCCAAAAACATTCAGTACTTC. The chain recombines TRBV13 with TRBJ2-4; D unclear. CDR1 is PRHDT, CDR2 FYEKMQ, per germline (reference sequence). The CDR3 is made up of 17 amino acids. Trimming cost V 5 bases and J 0 bases, with 17 bases left between them.

The V gene is TRBV7-3, the J gene TRBJ1-1; TRBD1 aligns across 7 bases. The CDR3 contains 14 residues. V lost 4 bases, J lost 1 base, and 3 bases stayed unmatched. Germline V lookup: CDR1 SGHTA, CDR2 FQGTGA. CDR3 DNA: TGTGCCAGCAGCTCGCAGGGGGAGAACACTGAAGCTTTCTTT. Translation: CASSSQGENTEAFF.

V and J are TRBV18 and TRBJ1-1; D is uncertain. Germline CDR1 KGHSH, CDR2 LQKENI. The germline V and J ends were trimmed by 3 bases and 2 bases, with 10 bases remaining between them. The CDR3 runs 14 residues. Here the CDR3 DNA reads TGTGCCAGCTCACCCTCGACGGACAACACTGAAGCTTTCTTT. This encodes CASSPSTDNTEAFF.

The V gene is TRBV6-5, the J gene TRBJ2-7; D may be TRBD2 (6 bases). CDR1 and CDR2 from the germline V gene are MNHEY and SVGAGI. The V end was cut by 9 bases, the J end by 5 bases, with 11 bases between. The CDR3 is 11 amino acids. CDR3 nucleotides: TGTGCCAGTATGGGGGGACACGAGCAGTACTTC. Its protein product is CASMGGHEQYF.

This chain links TRBV7-2 with TRBJ2-7; TRBD2 matches at 11 bases. This CDR3 spans 17 amino acids. CDR1 is SGHTA, CDR2 FQGNSA, per germline. V dropped 7 bases and J dropped 1; count of bases not matched to a gene: 12. Here the CDR3 reads CASNPNRLAGTSYEQYF. For the CDR3, the DNA is TGTGCCAGCAATCCGAACCGACTAGCGGGAACTTCCTACGAGCAGTACTTC.

The V and J genes are TRBV11-2 and TRBJ1-6, with unresolved D. Trimming removed 3 bases at V and 10 bases at J, with 16 bases between. The CDR3 length is 15 residues. Germline assignment: CDR1 SGHAT and CDR2 FQNNGV. The CDR3 region is CASSFARARLSPLHF. CDR3 nucleotides: TGTGCCAGCAGCTTTGCGAGGGCCCGCCTATCACCCCTCCACTTT.